A selection of T cell receptor gamma chains follows, all from one sample in a study of intestinal T cells in coeliac disease. TCRdb reanalysed the multiplex PCR reads with CATT. The data show hundreds of gamma-chain clones, with 45% to 50% seen just once and just under 20% held by the top ten. The sample comprised a duodenal biopsy. The receptors here all came from a human donor with celiac disease. Both conserved end residues are part of each CDR3. Clone size appears in some rows only: once, few, many, or a class for an expanded clone.

J | V | size | CDR3 | DNA
TRGJP1 | TRGV10 | large | CAAWDRPGSYTTGWFKIF | TGTGCTGCGTGGGATCGTCCTGGATCTTATACCACTGGTTGGTTCAAGATATTT
TRGJ1/TRGJ2 | TRGV10 | few | CAAWDSPTRGFFIYKKLF | TGTGCTGCGTGGGATTCCCCAACTCGGGGGTTTTTTATTTATAAGAAACTCTTT
TRGJP2 | TRGV2 | - | CALGGGSCDWIKTF | TGTGCACTGGGAGGGGGGTCGTGTGATTGGATCAAGACGTTT
TRGJ1/TRGJ2 | TRGV10 | - | CAASGHHYYKKLF | TGTGCTGCGAGTGGTCATCATTATTATAAGAAACTCTTT
TRGJP1 | TRGV10 | - | CAAWDRFATGWFKIF | TGTGCTGCGTGGGATCGTTTCGCCACTGGTTGGTTCAAGATATTT
TRGJ1/TRGJ2 | TRGV9 | - | CAFVGGWTYYKKLF | TGTGCCTTTGTGGGAGGTTGGACATATTATAAGAAACTCTTT
TRGJ1/TRGJ2 | TRGV8 | few | CATWDRWYKKLF | TGTGCCACCTGGGATAGATGGTATAAGAAACTCTTT
TRGJ1/TRGJ2 | TRGV8 | large | CATWGYYKKLF | TGTGCCACCTGGGGTTATTATAAGAAACTCTTT
TRGJ1/TRGJ2 | TRGV3 | - | CATWDRSSYYKKLF | TGTGCTACCTGGGACAGGAGCTCTTATTATAAGAAACTCTTT
TRGJ1/TRGJ2 | TRGV2 | once | CATWEPGRSYKKLF | TGTGCCACCTGGGAACCCGGGCGTAGTTATAAGAAACTCTTT
TRGJP1 | TRGV10 | - | CAAWDKGLGSGRFKIF | TGTGCTGCGTGGGATAAGGGGCTGGGAAGTGGTCGGTTCAAGATATTT
TRGJ1/TRGJ2 | TRGV9 | large | CALWEGGKLF | TGTGCCTTGTGGGAGGGTGGGAAACTCTTT
TRGJ1/TRGJ2 | TRGV2 | - | CATWGNPGYYKKLF | TGTGCCACCTGGGGAAACCCCGGCTATTATAAGAAACTCTTT
TRGJ1/TRGJ2 | TRGV4 | - | CATWDGPALVFYYKKLF | TGTGCCACCTGGGATGGGCCGGCTCTCGTCTTTTATTATAAGAAACTCTTT